This T cell receptor beta chain was found in a study of OX40 agonist ivuxolimab in advanced cancers. With respect to the entire study: Ivuxolimab, which targeted the costimulatory receptor OX40 (CD134), was an agonistic, fully human IgG2 monoclonal antibody. Intravenous ivuxolimab was administered to patients every 2 weeks at six dose levels: 0.01, 0.1, 0.3, 1.5, 3 and 10 mg/kg. Of the approximately 50 dose-escalation patients, hepatocellular carcinoma was present in about 19, melanoma in roughly 15, renal cell carcinoma in 9 and head and neck cancer in 9. A male proportion of under 85% and a mean age of roughly 55 years, ranging from roughly 23 to 79, were recorded for the dose-escalation cohort. Prior anti-PD-1, anti-PD-L1 or anti-CTLA-4 therapy was permitted, and checkpoint inhibitors had been received by roughly 40% of dose-escalation patients. Partial responses occurred in three dose-escalation patients, of whom one had hepatocellular carcinoma and two had cutaneous melanoma. The point of sequencing TCRbeta in the periphery was to test whether ivuxolimab changed TCR sequence diversity and drove clonal T-cell expansion. The paper covers the monotherapy dose-escalation part of the phase I ivuxolimab trial, which included N of about 50 patients.

General conclusions and limits of the study: In partial responders in the 0.1-3.0 mg/kg groups, normalized peripheral clonal expansion was found to be among the lowest, especially among CD8+ T cells. The antigen specificity of the clonally expanded peripheral T cells was not determined. At doses of 0.1 to 3.0 mg/kg, clonal expansion of both CD4+ and CD8+ blood T cells was observed from baseline to week 6. Low levels of normalized T-cell clonal expansion were also seen in some patients who did not respond. After ivuxolimab, more expanded clones were found on average in CD8+ T cells than in CD4+ T cells.

Genomic DNA was isolated from the sorted cells so that the TCRbeta CDR3 region could be sequenced. TCRbeta CDR3 regions were sequenced using the immunoSEQ Assay. The source is immuneACCESS, and TCRdb retained only in-frame sequences with V and J called. Part of the clones is not carried over; for the studies checked, unresolved V genes explain less than half of this, and the remainder is unexplained. The table for this sample lists 65,000 to 95,000 clones; 84% of them were counted only once. The top ten clones comprise approximately 0.51% of the sample. This clone was counted only a few times. What antigen it recognizes has not been identified. No base quality values were provided; no much bigger clone lies one nucleotide off. CDR1 and CDR2, per the germline V gene (reference sequence), are GTSNPN and SVGIG. The CDR3 holds 13 amino acids from the cysteine to the phenylalanine. Only the CDR3 region is kept as DNA, spanning 39 bases read in frame from base 1. V is trimmed back by 4 bases and J by 5 bases, and the junction contains 7 bases that no gene match accounts for.

The trial excluded patients who had a history of autoimmune disease or were on systemic immunosuppression. Peripheral blood for TCR sequencing was collected from all dose cohorts at baseline, on cycle 4 day 1, and on cycle 7 day 1. The samples were drawn from a first-in-human, open-label, multicenter phase I dose-escalation trial of ivuxolimab. Adults with locally advanced or metastatic melanoma, renal cell carcinoma, hepatocellular carcinoma or head and neck squamous cell carcinoma were enrolled in the trial. Before TCR sequencing, CD4+ T cells and CD8+ T cells were sorted from peripheral blood as separate populations.

The source material was CD4+ or CD8+ T cells sorted from blood, sampled in a trial of the OX40 agonist ivuxolimab. The rearranged segments are TRBV30 and TRBJ1-2; 7 middle bases align to TRBD1. This TCR was sampled from an adult with an advanced solid tumor such as melanoma, head and neck, liver or kidney cancer. The nucleotide sequence is TGTGCCTGGAACCGGGACAGCCTTTATGGCTACACCTTC. Its protein is CAWNRDSLYGYTF.